This TCR beta chain was obtained from a study of blood T cells in healthy people across ages. Whole-study findings and limits: Fewer expanded clones and more diversity marked long-lived versus aged donors.

Together with a sample-barcoded 5' primer, a J-beta primer mix was included in a second PCR lasting about 7 to 11 cycles. Each CDR3 protein is one row after TCRdb ran MiXCR on the 5' RACE reads. The repertoire holds around 800,000 distinct CDR3 sequences, with 40% to 65% as singletons. This clonotype appeared a single time. Its antigen is unidentified. A clone one base away is much larger, so this may be a read error. Peripheral blood was drawn, around 9.4 milliliters per donor. V was pared by 6 bases and J by 2 bases, with 11 bases between. The CDR3 runs 12 residues. Germline-derived CDR1 and CDR2 are SQVTM and ANQGSEA.

Sequenced: blood. This sequence joins TRBV29-1 and TRBJ2-7; D remains unclear. This clonotype originated in an elderly man in good health. This chain's CDR3 is CSVGSKTYEQYF. The CDR3 region has the DNA TGCAGCGTGGGGTCCAAGACCTACGAGCAGTACTTC.